The 29 T cell receptor beta chains listed next were all sequenced from one sample in a study of radiotherapy plus CTLA-4 blockade in lung cancer. Generated by immunoSEQ multiplex PCR, the TCRdb table keeps only in-frame clones and is missing some. The sample comprises about 59,000 clones, roughly 76% of which are singletons, and approximately 2.9% rests with the top ten. Sequencing was performed on peripheral blood, taken from a patient treated with radiotherapy plus ipilimumab. The origin of the receptors is a human donor with non-small cell lung cancer who had a complete response to radiotherapy plus ipilimumab.

The rearrangement uses TRBV27 and TRBJ2-1, with D tentatively TRBD1 (5 bases). This CDR3 comprises 14 residues. The V end lost 4 bases, the J end lost 10 bases, and 17 bases lay between the germline ends. Per the germline V gene, CDR1 is MNHEY and CDR2 is SMNVEV (reference sequence). The CDR3 reads CASSWVRGIEEQFF. The CDR3 bases are TGTGCCAGCAGTTGGGTAAGGGGAATCGAAGAGCAGTTCTTC.

The chain is built from TRBV29-1 and TRBJ2-5; perhaps TRBD2 as D (5 bases). This CDR3 is built from 12 residues. V lost 6 bases and J 5 bases, leaving 13 bases between the germline ends. Germline CDR1 is SQVTM and CDR2 is ANQGSEA. The CDR3 spells CSVIGLAETQYF. For the CDR3, the DNA is TGCAGCGTCATAGGACTGGCCGAGACCCAGTACTTC.

This rearrangement joins TRBV4-3 to TRBJ2-1; the D gene is possibly TRBD2 (5 bases). Deletions cut 4 bases from V and 7 bases from J, with 8 bases between. CDR3 length equals 12 residues. Germline assignment: CDR1 LGHNA and CDR2 YSLEER. CDR3 nucleotides: TGCGCCAGCAGCCTCAGAGGGAATGAGCAGTTCTTC. Encoded protein: CASSLRGNEQFF.

The chain uses TRBV15 and TRBJ2-3; 7 positions agree with TRBD2. This CDR3 region has 17 residues. The germline V gene has CDR1 LNHNV and CDR2 YYDKDF (reference sequence). Trimming cost V 1 base and J 5 bases; bases outside gene matches: 12. For the CDR3, the DNA is TGTGCCACCAGCAGAGTGTCGAGTGCTAGCGGCCAAGATACGCAGTATTTT. Amino acid sequence: CATSRVSSASGQDTQYF. Full variable domain (outside the CDR3, taken from reference TRBV15 and TRBJ2-3): DAMVIQNPRYQVTQFGKPVTLSCSQTLNHNVMYWYQQKSSQAPKLLFHYYDKDFNNEADTPDNFQSRRPNTSFCFLDIRSPGLGDTAMYLCATSRVSSASGQDTQYFGPGTRLTVL.

This chain links TRBV5-1 with TRBJ2-5; D might be TRBD2 (5 bases). There are 15 residues in the CDR3. Per the germline V gene, CDR1 is SGHRS and CDR2 is YFSETQ. V was trimmed by 4 bases and J by 5 bases, leaving 18 bases between them. The CDR3, as DNA: TGCGCCAGCAGCCATGGCCGGGCGGGCCCGGAGACCCAGTACTTC. This gives the protein CASSHGRAGPETQYF.

This clone was recorded a few times. The rearrangement joins TRBV21-1 to TRBJ1-2; the D segment call TRBD1 is taken from the table without a DNA check. TRBV21-1 is a pseudogene. There are 9 residues in the CDR3. CDR3 coding DNA: TGTGGGCAGTCCTATGGCTACACCTTC. Amino acids: CGQSYGYTF.

The chain links TRBV6-5 to TRBJ1-2; 12 bases fit TRBD1. The junction had 11 bases not matched to a gene; V was cut back by 5 bases and J by 7 bases. Germline lookup yields CDR1 MNHEY and CDR2 SVGAGI. This CDR3 spans 16 amino acids. This CDR3 reads CASSNYRDRGRRGYTF. The CDR3, as DNA: TGTGCCAGCAGTAACTACCGGGACAGGGGGCGTCGTGGCTACACCTTC.

This clone was found once. V usage is TRBV13 and J usage is TRBJ2-3, with TRBD2 as a possible D gene (6 bases). Germline V lookup: CDR1 PRHDT, CDR2 FYEKMQ (reference sequence). Between the trimmed V and J ends, which lost 2 bases and 0 bases, there was a span of 12 bases. The CDR3 length is 16 residues. The chain's CDR3 is CASSLRGNTSTDTQYF. The CDR3 nucleotides read TGTGCCAGCAGCTTACGCGGGAACACTAGCACAGATACGCAGTATTTT.

This clone was recorded a few times. V and J are TRBV5-1 and TRBJ2-2; unclear D gene. From germline, CDR1 is SGHRS and CDR2 YFSETQ. Between the trimmed V and J ends, which lost 0 bases and 3 bases, there was a span of 6 bases. This CDR3 contains 14 residues. Here the CDR3 DNA reads TGCGCCAGCAGCTTGGACAAAGACACCGGGGAGCTGTTTTTT. As protein: CASSLDKDTGELFF.

About this clone: Other DNA sequences in the same sample also yield this CDR3. The chain uses TRBV18 and TRBJ2-7; D may be TRBD1 (6 bases). The CDR3 loop spans 13 amino acids. The V gene lost 0 bases and the J gene lost 3 bases, with 6 bases spanning the gap. Germline V gives CDR1 KGHSH, CDR2 LQKENI. This chain's CDR3 is CASSPPDSYEQYF. As DNA, the CDR3 is TGTGCCAGCTCACCACCGGACAGCTACGAGCAGTACTTC.

This chain connects TRBV6-6 to TRBJ2-7; D is ambiguous. CDR1 and CDR2 (germline): MNHNY, SVGAGI (reference sequence). V was clipped by 4 bases and J by 3 bases, with 16 bases between them. The CDR3 is 15 amino acids. The chain's CDR3 is CASSSALAGNYEQYF. For the CDR3, the DNA is TGTGCCAGCAGTTCAGCCTTGGCAGGCAACTACGAGCAGTACTTC.

The chain recombines TRBV7-9 with TRBJ2-3; 7 bases match TRBD1. The CDR3 consists of 15 residues. The germline CDR1 and CDR2 sequences are SEHNR and FQNEAQ (reference sequence). After removal of 2 bases from V and 3 bases from J, the junction contained 5 bases not matched to a gene. The CDR3 sequence: CASSLRTGATDTQYF. The DNA of the CDR3 is TGTGCCAGCAGCTTACGAACAGGGGCAACAGATACGCAGTATTTT.

The rearrangement uses TRBV5-4 and TRBJ2-3; 12 bases fit TRBD2. Germline loops: CDR1 SGHNT, CDR2 YYREEE (reference sequence). Losses at the gene ends were 4 bases for V and 6 bases for J; bases not matched to a gene: 9. There are 16 residues in the CDR3. The CDR3 protein is CASSIRLAGVMDTQYF. CDR3 DNA sequence: TGTGCCAGCAGCATCAGACTAGCGGGAGTCATGGATACGCAGTATTTT.

The chain employs TRBV28 and TRBJ2-7; 13 bases are shared with TRBD2. V was pared by 6 bases and J by 4 bases, with 3 bases of the junction left unmatched. Germline CDR1 and CDR2: MDHEN and SYDVKM. The CDR3 sequence is 14 residues long. CDR3 residues: CASRGLAGEYEQYF. CDR3 sequence (DNA): TGTGCCAGCAGAGGACTAGCGGGAGAATACGAGCAGTACTTC.

This chain connects TRBV29-1 to TRBJ1-1; D unresolved. This CDR3 is built from 12 residues. V dropped 7 bases and J dropped 0 bases, with 9 bases sitting between them. Per germline, CDR1 SQVTM and CDR2 ANQGSEA. The CDR3 bases are TGCAGCGGCTTGGTAGTGAACACTGAAGCTTTCTTT. Its protein is CSGLVVNTEAFF.

V is TRBV2 and J is TRBJ2-5; TRBD1 agrees at 7 bases. This CDR3 is built from 16 residues. The germline V gene encodes CDR1 SNHLY and CDR2 FYNNEI. V lost 3 bases and J lost 5; bases outside the gene matches: 12. The CDR3 nucleotides read TGTGCCAGCAGTGAGGGGTTACAGGGGCTGAGGGAGACCCAGTACTTC. It specifies CASSEGLQGLRETQYF.

J is TRBJ2-7 and V is TRBV10-2, with 10 bases matching TRBD1. The V gene's germline CDR1 is WSHSY and CDR2 SAAADI. The trim removed 6 bases at V and 6 bases at J, leaving 11 bases unmatched. The CDR3 spans 15 residues. The CDR3: CASRASGTGEFEQYF. The CDR3 nucleotides read TGCGCCAGCAGAGCCTCCGGGACAGGGGAATTCGAGCAGTACTTC.

The chain employs TRBV5-1 and TRBJ1-3; 8 bases are a match to TRBD1. This CDR3 comprises 16 residues. V trimming: 4 bases; J trimming: 0 bases; junction bases outside the gene matches: 6. CDR1 is SGHRS, CDR2 YFSETQ, per germline. The chain's CDR3 is CASSHGDRSSGNTIYF. CDR3 in DNA: TGCGCCAGCAGCCACGGGGACAGGAGCTCTGGAAACACCATATATTTT.

This clone was found a few times. CDR3 DNA sequence: TGCGCCAGCAGAACAGGGGGCGGAACCTATAATTCACCCCTCCACTTT. Encoded protein: CASRTGGGTYNSPLHF. This chain joins TRBV5-1 and TRBJ1-6; TRBD1 aligns across 9 bases. This CDR3 has 16 amino acids. Trimming removed 5 bases from V and 2 bases from J; junction bases left unmatched: 5. Germline assignment: CDR1 SGHRS and CDR2 YFSETQ.

The CDR3 DNA sequence: TGCAGCGTTAGGGTCCTAGCGGGGGGGCGGAGTGAGCAGTTCTTC. It is translated as CSVRVLAGGRSEQFF. The gene calls are TRBV29-1 and TRBJ2-1; 12 bases fit TRBD2. The CDR3 runs to 15 residues. Germline CDR1 and CDR2: SQVTM and ANQGSEA. The V and J ends lost 5 bases and 9 bases, in that order; junction bases with no gene match: 11.

The chain uses TRBV19 and TRBJ2-1, with unresolved D. The CDR3 runs 14 residues. The ends were cut back, 1 base at V and 7 bases at J, with 11 bases in the middle. CDR1 LNHDA and CDR2 SQIVND come from the germline V gene (reference sequence). The CDR3 here is CASSIGWQVNEQFF. Written as DNA, the CDR3 is TGTGCCAGTAGTATAGGATGGCAGGTGAATGAGCAGTTCTTC.

The chain links TRBV4-2 to TRBJ2-7, with D maybe TRBD2 (5 bases). This CDR3 comprises 13 residues. Looked up from germline, CDR1 is LGHNA and CDR2 is YNFKEQ. V dropped 4 bases and J dropped 2 bases, with 9 bases sitting between them. The CDR3 DNA is TGTGCCAGCAGCCCAAGAGGGACCTACGAGCAGTACTTC. Translated, it gives CASSPRGTYEQYF.

CDR3 residues: CASSLAGGEQFF. The CDR3 nucleotides read TGTGCCAGCAGCCTAGCGGGGGGCGAGCAGTTCTTC. This chain links TRBV11-2 with TRBJ2-1, with 11 bases lining up with TRBD2. J was trimmed by 10 bases and V by 5 bases; bases with no gene match: 1. Germline loops: CDR1 SGHAT, CDR2 FQNNGV. The CDR3 sequence is 12 residues long. The complete variable domain, with remaining parts taken from reference TRBV11-2 and TRBJ2-1, reads EAGVAQSPRYKIIEKRQSVAFWCNPISGHATLYWYQQILGQGPKLLIQFQNNGVVDDSQLPKDRFSAERLKGVDSTLKIQPAKLEDSAVYLCASSLAGGEQFFGPGTRLTVL.

The chain recombines TRBV6-5 with TRBJ2-7; 7 bases map to TRBD2. The J segment lost 7 bases and the V segment lost 4 bases, leaving 7 bases of the junction unmatched. The CDR3 is 13 residues long. From germline, CDR1 is MNHEY and CDR2 SVGAGI. This chain's CDR3 is CASSSGNGGEQYF. The CDR3 nucleotides are TGTGCCAGCAGTTCTGGGAACGGGGGGGAGCAGTACTTC.

The CDR3 DNA sequence: TGCGCCAGCAGCTCCGGCTCTAGCGGGATTTTCGAGCAGTACTTC. This codes for CASSSGSSGIFEQYF. The chain combines TRBV5-1 with TRBJ2-7, with 9 nucleotides matching TRBD2. Germline CDR1 is SGHRS and CDR2 is YFSETQ. J lost 6 bases, V lost 3 bases, and 10 bases had no gene match. CDR3 length: 15 amino acids.

This clone was observed a single time. This chain connects TRBV5-1 to TRBJ2-2, with TRBD1 identical over 7 bases. V was clipped by 4 bases and J by 1 base; unmatched bases: 7. Germline loops: CDR1 SGHRS, CDR2 YFSETQ. CDR3 length: 16 amino acids. CDR3 coding DNA: TGCGCCAGCAGCATGCACAGGGGCCTGAACACCGGGGAGCTGTTTTTT. Residues: CASSMHRGLNTGELFF.

V gene TRBV5-6 combines with J gene TRBJ2-7; 14 nucleotides agree with TRBD2. V was pared by 0 bases and J by 5 bases, with 4 bases of the junction left unmatched. This CDR3 contains 16 residues. In germline, CDR1 is SGHDT, CDR2 YYEEEE. The CDR3 protein is CASSLGLAGGLNEQYF. The CDR3 DNA is TGTGCCAGCAGCTTGGGACTAGCGGGGGGGCTCAACGAGCAGTACTTC. Full variable domain (rest looked up from reference TRBV5-6 and TRBJ2-7): DAGVTQSPTHLIKTRGQQVTLRCSPKSGHDTVSWYQQALGQGPQFIFQYYEEEERQRGNFPDRFSGHQFPNYSSELNVNALLLGDSALYLCASSLGLAGGLNEQYFGPGTRLTVT.

Only a few counts were recorded for this clone. The chain joins TRBV28 to TRBJ1-2; 9 bases line up with TRBD1. The ends lost 6 bases at V and 13 bases at J; junction bases unmatched: 9. Looked up from germline, CDR1 is MDHEN and CDR2 is SYDVKM. CDR3 length: 12 amino acids. The CDR3 nucleotides read TGTGCCAGCAGCGAACCGGGACAGGGAGCCACCTTC. Encoded protein: CASSEPGQGATF.

A few counts support this clone. This chain joins TRBV5-1 and TRBJ2-5; tentative D call: TRBD1 (6 bases). V was shortened by 1 base and J by 2 bases, with 9 bases between the two germline ends. The CDR3 length is 14 residues. Germline V gives CDR1 SGHRS, CDR2 YFSETQ. This CDR3 reads CASSLLTGQETQYF. The CDR3 coding sequence is TGCGCCAGCAGCTTGTTAACAGGGCAAGAGACCCAGTACTTC. Variable domain in full (rest from reference TRBV5-1 and TRBJ2-5): KAGVTQTPRYLIKTRGQQVTLSCSPISGHRSVSWYQQTPGQGLQFLFEYFSETQRNKGNFPGRFSGRQFSNSRSEMNVSTLELGDSALYLCASSLLTGQETQYFGPGTRLLVL.